The T cell receptor beta chain under discussion was sequenced for a study of CD8 T cells in ankylosing spondylitis. Findings and limits, study-wide: Reactive arthritis synovial fluid and blood were previously reported to contain some motif variants. Disease-linked clones were CD8+ and relatively rare in peripheral blood. A motif of 7 to 9 highly homologous TCR beta variants was seen as apparently characteristic of ankylosing spondylitis blood.

Germline CDR1 and CDR2: LGHDT and YNNKEL (reference sequence). The CDR3 is made up of 16 amino acids. V lost 1 base to trimming and J lost 9 bases; unmatched junction nucleotides: 12. This clonotype occurred a few times. Its target is unknown. TCRdb processed the 5' RACE reads anew with MiXCR; each CDR3 protein has one entry. The sample shows over 200,000 distinct CDR3 sequences, 10% to 13% of them seen only once. This sequence joins TRBV3-1 and TRBJ2-1, with TRBD2 matching 7 bases. Source material: blood, either unsorted or a sorted T cell fraction (not recorded which). This sequence originates from a male donor with ankylosing spondylitis or in good health (not recorded which). This CDR3 reads CASSQVTGGVPGEQFF. CDR3 nucleotides: TGTGCCAGCAGCCAAGTGACGGGGGGTGTCCCCGGTGAGCAGTTCTTC.